This TCR beta chain was retrieved from a study of blood T cell repertoires in COVID-19. Study details: Collection of acute and convalescent COVID-19 samples took place in the United States, Italy and Spain. PBMCs, B-cell-depleted T cells, or T cells provided the cDNA or gDNA that made up the material.

Per the study methods: The authors estimated nucleated cell counts from reference gene primer amplification. The assay was immunoSEQ multiplex PCR, and TCRdb's table has in-frame clones only and misses some. Clone size and V and J calls were adopted from that table, with D and trimming inferred from the DNA. This sample has tens of thousands of clones, with 90% found just once. The germline V gene encodes CDR1 SGHRS and CDR2 YFSETQ. V shed 4 bases and J shed 3 bases, with 18 bases lying between them. This CDR3 region has 16 residues. The sequence was collected from a woman older than 75 with acute or convalescent COVID-19. The sequenced sample consisted of peripheral blood. J is TRBJ2-3 and V is TRBV5-1; the D gene is possibly TRBD1 (6 bases). The CDR3 protein is CASSEVQGKATDTQYF. CDR3 sequence (DNA): TGCGCCAGCAGCGAAGTACAGGGCAAAGCGACAGATACGCAGTATTTT.